Listed below are T cell receptor beta chains from one sample, sequenced in a study of beta chain features in type 1 diabetes. The table came from immunoSEQ multiplex PCR; TCRdb's copy has only in-frame clones and leaves some out. This repertoire shows about 930,000 clones, roughly a sixth found once; its top ten account for 0.023%. Sequenced: naive CD4+ T cells from blood. All receptors come from a woman under 30 in good health. The CDR3 runs from the conserved cysteine through the conserved F or W. The order of the fields is J gene, V gene, clone size, D gene, CDR3 protein, CDR3 DNA. The D gene is left open where the match is weak. A row's size may be missing; if present it is once, few, many or a size class.

>TRBJ2-7|TRBV4-2|NA|TRBD2
CASSQSGDGREQYF
TGTGCCAGCAGCCAGAGCGGGGACGGACGCGAGCAGTACTTC
>TRBJ2-7|TRBV29-1|NA|TRBD1
CSVNGQGGYEQYF
TGCAGCGTTAACGGACAGGGTGGGTACGAGCAGTACTTC
>TRBJ2-1|TRBV5-4|few|TRBD1
CASSNDRGRNNEQFF
TGTGCCAGCAGTAACGACAGGGGGCGTAACAATGAGCAGTTCTTC
>TRBJ2-3|TRBV7-3|few|NA
CASSLNPGASTDTQYF
TGTGCCAGCAGCTTAAATCCGGGAGCTAGCACAGATACGCAGTATTTT
>TRBJ2-5|TRBV28|few|NA
CASSIPEWQETQYF
TGTGCCAGCAGTATACCGGAGTGGCAAGAGACCCAGTACTTC
>TRBJ1-2|TRBV7-8|NA|NA
CASSNPPRANYGYTF
TGTGCCAGCAGCAATCCACCGAGGGCAAACTATGGCTACACCTTC
>TRBJ2-1|TRBV7-3|NA|TRBD2
CASSKGLSNEQFF
TGTGCCAGCAGTAAGGGACTATCCAATGAGCAGTTCTTC
>TRBJ1-1|TRBV5-6|few|NA
CASSLVNREALPSEAFF
TGTGCCAGCAGCTTGGTTAACAGGGAGGCGCTCCCTTCGGAAGCTTTCTTT
>TRBJ2-7|TRBV28|few|TRBD2
CASASGIYEQYF
TGTGCCAGCGCGAGCGGGATCTACGAGCAGTACTTC
>TRBJ2-1|TRBV21-1|few|NA
CASSTKKGLGAGGQGSYNEQFF
TGTGCCAGCAGCACAAAAAAAGGTCTCGGGGCGGGAGGGCAAGGCTCCTACAATGAGCAGTTCTTC
>TRBJ2-7|TRBV11-2|NA|TRBD2
CASSSRPSGRAGEQYF
TGTGCCAGCAGCTCGCGTCCTAGCGGGAGGGCCGGAGAGCAGTACTTC